A single sample gave rise to the 5 T cell receptor beta chains below, sequenced in a study of response to subunit inactivated influenza vaccine. TCRdb reanalysed the RT-PCR reads using MiXCR and keeps one entry per CDR3 protein. The table lists 750,000 to 850,000 distinct CDR3 sequences, 15% to 20% of them singletons. Sequenced material: PBMCs from blood, taken about 5 days after vaccination. These receptors all stem from a man aged 45-65 years who received an inactivated influenza vaccine.

This clonotype was seen at least ten times. CDR3 sequence: CASSLDTGVGTEAFF. In nucleotides, the CDR3 is TGTGCCAGCAGTTTAGACACAGGGGTCGGCACTGAAGCTTTCTTT. This chain joins TRBV12-3 or TRBV12-4 and TRBJ1-1, with 7 bases identical to TRBD1. Losses at the gene ends were 1 base for V and 4 bases for J; bases not matched to a gene: 6. CDR3 length: 15 residues.

V gene TRBV12-3 or TRBV12-4 combines with J gene TRBJ1-3, with a possible D match to TRBD1 (5 bases). V lost 5 bases and J lost 4, with 12 bases in between. The CDR3 spans 14 residues. The CDR3 bases are TGTGCCAGCAGTCCCCAGGGTCTCGGAAACACCATATATTTT. Protein product: CASSPQGLGNTIYF.

Turning to this clonotype: It may be a read error: a sequence one base away is much more abundant. Because it lacks the conserved phenylalanine or tryptophan at the end, this CDR3 is likely a read error. The chain couples TRBV29-1 to TRBJ1-1; no reliable D call. This CDR3 spans 14 amino acids. Germline assignment: CDR1 SQVTM and CDR2 ANQGSEA. V was shortened by 0 bases and J by 1 base, with 9 bases between the two germline ends. Here the CDR3 reads CSVEDWVRNTEAFL. CDR3 nucleotide sequence: TGCAGCGTTGAAGATTGGGTCAGGAACACTGAAGCTTTCTTA.

This clonotype came up many times. The J gene is TRBJ2-1, the V gene TRBV24-1; D could derive from TRBD1 or TRBD2 (6 bases each). The CDR3 extends over 12 amino acids. The germline CDR1 and CDR2 sequences are KGHDR and SFDVKD. V lost 4 bases to trimming and J lost 9 bases, with 9 bases between them. CDR3 nucleotides: TGTGCCACCAGTGAAAGGGGGGCTGAGCAGTTCTTC. It is translated as CATSERGAEQFF.

The V and J genes are TRBV9 and TRBJ2-1, with D uncertain. The V end lost 0 bases, the J end lost 6 bases, and 7 bases lay between the germline ends. The CDR3 covers 13 residues. CDR1 and CDR2 (germline): SGDLS, YYNGEE. CDR3 sequence (DNA): TGTGCCAGCAGCGTAGCTCTGTTCAATGAGCAGTTCTTC. It specifies CASSVALFNEQFF.